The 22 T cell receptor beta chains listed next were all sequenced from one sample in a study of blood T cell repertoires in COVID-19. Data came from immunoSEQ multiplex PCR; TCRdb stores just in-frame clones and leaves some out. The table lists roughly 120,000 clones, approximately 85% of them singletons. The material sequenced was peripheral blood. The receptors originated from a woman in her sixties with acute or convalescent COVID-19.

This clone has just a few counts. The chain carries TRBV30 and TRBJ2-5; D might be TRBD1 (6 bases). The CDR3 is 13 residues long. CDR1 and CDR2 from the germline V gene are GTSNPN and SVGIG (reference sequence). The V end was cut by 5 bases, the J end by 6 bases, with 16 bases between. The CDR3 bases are TGTGCCTGGGCAACAGGGTCGCGGCAGACCCAGTACTTC. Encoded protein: CAWATGSRQTQYF.

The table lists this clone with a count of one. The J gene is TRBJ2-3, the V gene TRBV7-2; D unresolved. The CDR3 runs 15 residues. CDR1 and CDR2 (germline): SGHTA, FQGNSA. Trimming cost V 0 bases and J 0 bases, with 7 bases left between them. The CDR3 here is CASSLAATSTDTQYF. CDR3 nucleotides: TGTGCCAGCAGCTTAGCAGCGACTAGCACAGATACGCAGTATTTT.

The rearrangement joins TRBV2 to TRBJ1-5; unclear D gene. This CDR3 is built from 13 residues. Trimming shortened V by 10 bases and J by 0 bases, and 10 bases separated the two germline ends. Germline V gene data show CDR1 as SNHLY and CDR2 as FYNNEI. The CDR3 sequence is CATTGSSNQPQHF. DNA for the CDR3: TGTGCCACCACGGGATCTAGCAATCAGCCCCAGCATTTT.

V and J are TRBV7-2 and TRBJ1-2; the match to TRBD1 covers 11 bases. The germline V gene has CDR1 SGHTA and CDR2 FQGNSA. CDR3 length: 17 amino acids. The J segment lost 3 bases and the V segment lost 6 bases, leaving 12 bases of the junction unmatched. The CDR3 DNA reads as TGTGCCAGCAGTCCTACGGACAGGGGGCTTCTTCACTATGGCTACACCTTC. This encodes CASSPTDRGLLHYGYTF.

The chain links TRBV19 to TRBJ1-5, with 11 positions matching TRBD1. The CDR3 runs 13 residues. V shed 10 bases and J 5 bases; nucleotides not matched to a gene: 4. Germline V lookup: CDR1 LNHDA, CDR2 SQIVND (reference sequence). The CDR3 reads CATLGQGDQPQHF. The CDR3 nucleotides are TGTGCCACCTTGGGACAGGGGGATCAGCCCCAGCATTTT.

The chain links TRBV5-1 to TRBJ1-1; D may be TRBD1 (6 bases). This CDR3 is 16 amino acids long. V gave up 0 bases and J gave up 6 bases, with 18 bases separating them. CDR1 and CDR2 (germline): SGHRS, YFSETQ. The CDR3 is CASSLGGGLERPEAFF. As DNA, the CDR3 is TGCGCCAGCAGCTTGGGGGGGGGCCTCGAGAGGCCTGAAGCTTTCTTT.

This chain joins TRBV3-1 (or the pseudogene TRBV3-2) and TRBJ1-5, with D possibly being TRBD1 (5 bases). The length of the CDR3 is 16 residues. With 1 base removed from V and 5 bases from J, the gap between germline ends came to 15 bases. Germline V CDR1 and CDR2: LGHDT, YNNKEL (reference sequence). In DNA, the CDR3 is TGTGCCAGCAGCCAAGGGGGCGCAGGGTATCATCAGCCCCAGCATTTT. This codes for CASSQGGAGYHQPQHF.

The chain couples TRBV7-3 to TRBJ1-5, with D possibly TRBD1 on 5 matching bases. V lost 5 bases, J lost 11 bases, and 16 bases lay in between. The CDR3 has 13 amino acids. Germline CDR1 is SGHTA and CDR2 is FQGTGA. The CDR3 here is CASSPLTGGTQHF. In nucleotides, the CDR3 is TGTGCCAGCAGCCCACTAACAGGCGGGACCCAGCATTTT.

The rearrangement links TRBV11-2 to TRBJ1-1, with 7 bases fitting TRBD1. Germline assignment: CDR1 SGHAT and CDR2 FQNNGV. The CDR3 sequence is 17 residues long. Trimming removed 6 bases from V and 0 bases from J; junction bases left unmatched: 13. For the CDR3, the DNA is TGTGCCAGCAGTCGGGTCCCGGGACAGACCATGAACACTGAAGCTTTCTTT. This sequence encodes CASSRVPGQTMNTEAFF.

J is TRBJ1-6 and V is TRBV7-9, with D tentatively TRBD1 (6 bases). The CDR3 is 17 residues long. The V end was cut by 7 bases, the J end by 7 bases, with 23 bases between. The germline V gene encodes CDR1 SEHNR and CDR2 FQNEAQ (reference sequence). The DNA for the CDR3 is TGTGCCAGCACCAAGGGGGAGGGAAGGATTAGGAATTCACCCCTCCACTTT. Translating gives CASTKGEGRIRNSPLHF.

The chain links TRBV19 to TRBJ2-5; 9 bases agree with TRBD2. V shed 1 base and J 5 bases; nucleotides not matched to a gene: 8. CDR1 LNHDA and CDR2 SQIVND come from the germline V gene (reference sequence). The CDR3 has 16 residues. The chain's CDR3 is CASSIVLAGITETQYF. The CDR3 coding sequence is TGTGCCAGTAGTATAGTGCTAGCGGGGATAACCGAGACCCAGTACTTC.

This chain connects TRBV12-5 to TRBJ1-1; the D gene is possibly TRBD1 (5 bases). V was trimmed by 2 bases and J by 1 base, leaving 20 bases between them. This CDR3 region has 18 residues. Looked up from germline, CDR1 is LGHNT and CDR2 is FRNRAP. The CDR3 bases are TGTGCTAGTGGTTTGAGAAGCTTGGGGGGGGTAAGGAACACTGAAGCTTTCTTT. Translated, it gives CASGLRSLGGVRNTEAFF.

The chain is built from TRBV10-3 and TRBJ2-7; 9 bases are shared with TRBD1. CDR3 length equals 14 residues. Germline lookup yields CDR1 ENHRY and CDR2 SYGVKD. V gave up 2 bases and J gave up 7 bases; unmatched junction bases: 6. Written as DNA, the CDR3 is TGTGCCATCAGTGAGCCGACAGGGGGGAGGGAGCAGTACTTC. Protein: CAISEPTGGREQYF.

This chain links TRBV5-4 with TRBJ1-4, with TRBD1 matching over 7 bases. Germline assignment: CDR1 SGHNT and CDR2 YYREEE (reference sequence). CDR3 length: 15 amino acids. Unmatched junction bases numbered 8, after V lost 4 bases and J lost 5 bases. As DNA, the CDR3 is TGTGCCAGCAGCCCGACAGGGTCCCCCAATGAAAAACTGTTTTTT. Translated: CASSPTGSPNEKLFF.

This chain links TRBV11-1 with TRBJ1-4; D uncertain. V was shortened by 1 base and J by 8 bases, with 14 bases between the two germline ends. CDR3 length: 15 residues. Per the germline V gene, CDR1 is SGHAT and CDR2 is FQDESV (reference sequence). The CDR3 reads CASSLGGARWEKLFF. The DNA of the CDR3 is TGTGCCAGCAGCTTAGGTGGAGCCCGGTGGGAAAAACTGTTTTTT.

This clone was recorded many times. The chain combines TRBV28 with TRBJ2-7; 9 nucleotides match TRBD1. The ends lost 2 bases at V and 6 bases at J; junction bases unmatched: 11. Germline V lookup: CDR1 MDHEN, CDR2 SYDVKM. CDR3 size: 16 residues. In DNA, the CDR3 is TGTGCCAGCAGTTTACCTACCGGGACAGGGAGGGGCGAGCAGTACTTC. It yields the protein CASSLPTGTGRGEQYF.

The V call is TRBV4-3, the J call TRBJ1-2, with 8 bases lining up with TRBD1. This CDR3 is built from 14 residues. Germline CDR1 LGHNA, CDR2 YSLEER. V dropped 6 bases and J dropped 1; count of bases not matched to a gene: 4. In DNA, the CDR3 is TGCGCCAGCAGTACACAGGGGGGTAACTATGGCTACACCTTC. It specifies CASSTQGGNYGYTF.

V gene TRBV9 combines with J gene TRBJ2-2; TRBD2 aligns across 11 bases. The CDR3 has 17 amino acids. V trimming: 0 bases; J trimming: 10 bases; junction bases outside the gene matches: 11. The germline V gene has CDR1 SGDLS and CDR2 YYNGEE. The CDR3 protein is CASSVEGSLAGGSELFF. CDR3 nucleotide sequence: TGTGCCAGCAGCGTAGAGGGGAGCCTAGCGGGGGGATCGGAGCTGTTTTTT.

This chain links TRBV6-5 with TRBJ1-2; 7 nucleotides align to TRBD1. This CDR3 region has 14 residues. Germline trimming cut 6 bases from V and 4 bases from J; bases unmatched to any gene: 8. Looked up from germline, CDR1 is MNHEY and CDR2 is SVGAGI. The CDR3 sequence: CASSKAGTAYGYTF. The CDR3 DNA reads TGTGCCAGCAGCAAGGCCGGGACAGCCTATGGCTACACCTTC.

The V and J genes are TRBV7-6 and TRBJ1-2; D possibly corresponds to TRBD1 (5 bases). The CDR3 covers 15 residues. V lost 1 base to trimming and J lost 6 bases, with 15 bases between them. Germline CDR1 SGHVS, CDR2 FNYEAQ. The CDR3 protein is CASSLEVSGMNGYTF. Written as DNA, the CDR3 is TGTGCCAGCAGCTTAGAAGTGTCAGGGATGAATGGCTACACCTTC.

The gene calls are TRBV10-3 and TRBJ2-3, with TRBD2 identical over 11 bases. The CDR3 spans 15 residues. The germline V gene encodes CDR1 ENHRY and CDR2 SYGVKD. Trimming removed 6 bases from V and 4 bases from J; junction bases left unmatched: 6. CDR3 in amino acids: CAISLGTSGADTQYF. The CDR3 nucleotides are TGTGCCATCAGCCTCGGGACTAGCGGTGCAGATACGCAGTATTTT.

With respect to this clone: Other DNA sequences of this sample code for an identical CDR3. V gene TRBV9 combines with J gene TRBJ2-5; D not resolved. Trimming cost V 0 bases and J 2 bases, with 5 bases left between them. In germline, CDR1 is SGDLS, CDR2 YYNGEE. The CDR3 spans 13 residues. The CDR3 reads CASSVGLQETQYF. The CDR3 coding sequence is TGTGCCAGCAGCGTAGGTCTACAAGAGACCCAGTACTTC. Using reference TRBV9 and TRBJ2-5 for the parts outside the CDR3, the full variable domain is DSGVTQTPKHLITATGQRVTLRCSPRSGDLSVYWYQQSLDQGLQFLIQYYNGEERAKGNILERFSAQQFPDLHSELNLSSLELGDSALYFCASSVGLQETQYFGPGTRLLVL.